The rows below give T cell receptor beta chains drawn from one sample of a study of T cell clones after liver transplantation. This table comes from immunoSEQ multiplex PCR, and its TCRdb copy is limited to in-frame clones, with some not included. The sample records tens of thousands of clones, 65% to 85% being singletons. Sequenced material: CD4+ T cells from blood, taken before liver transplant. The receptor source for this set is a human donor who received a liver transplant. Both conserved end residues are part of each CDR3. A D gene is named only where the DNA matches it firmly. Some rows have no size entry. The others give once, few or many, or a class for an expanded clone.

j_call d_call v_call clone_size cdr3_nt cdr3_aa
TRBJ2-2 - TRBV27 - TGTGCCACCCTTACAGGGTTGAAGGGCGGGGAGCTGTTTTTT CATLTGLKGGELFF
TRBJ1-2 - TRBV27 once TGTGCCAGCAGAGGGCCAGATAAGTGGGGGACTTGGTATGGCTACACCTTC CASRGPDKWGTWYGYTF
TRBJ2-5 TRBD2 TRBV5-1 - TGCGCCAGCAGCCGGACTAGCGGACAAGAGACCCAGTACTTC CASSRTSGQETQYF
TRBJ2-5 - TRBV4-1 once TGCGCCAGCAGCCAAGGGGTAGGGGGTGTGGAGACCCAGTACTTC CASSQGVGGVETQYF
TRBJ1-2 TRBD1 TRBV6-6 medium-sized TGTGCCAGCCACGGACAGGTCTCTAACTATGGCTACACCTTC CASHGQVSNYGYTF
TRBJ1-1 - TRBV5-1 - TGCGCCAGCAGCTTGGGACAGACTAACACTGAAGCTTTCTTT CASSLGQTNTEAFF
TRBJ2-3 - TRBV4-2 - TGTGCCAGCAGCCAAGAGTGGACTACGCGACCAGATACGCAGTATTTT CASSQEWTTRPDTQYF
TRBJ2-2 - TRBV7-9 - TGTGCCAGCAGCTTAAGTCGGGGGGCCACCGGGGAGCTGTTTTTT CASSLSRGATGELFF
TRBJ1-1 - TRBV5-1 - TGCGCCAGCAGACCGGCCACAAAGACGAACACTGAAGCTTTCTTT CASRPATKTNTEAFF
TRBJ2-3 TRBD2 TRBV7-2 - TGTGCCAGCAGCTCGCGCCGGGGGGGAGATACGCAGTATTTT CASSSRRGGDTQYF
TRBJ2-1 - TRBV7-7 - TGTGCTAGCAGCTACGGGACTGTCTACGATGAGCAGTTCTTC CASSYGTVYDEQFF
TRBJ2-5 - TRBV5-1 - TGCGCCAGCAGCTTGGGGGGGCAAGAGACCCAGTACTTC CASSLGGQETQYF
TRBJ2-1 TRBD1 TRBV2 - TGTGCCAGCAGGGACAGGGGGGTAATGTATGAGCAGTTCTTC CASRDRGVMYEQFF
TRBJ1-2 - TRBV2 - TGTGCCAGCAGTGAAGCTTCCGGGACGGACTATGGCTACACCTTC CASSEASGTDYGYTF
TRBJ2-5 TRBD2 TRBV11-3 - TGTGCCAGCAGCCCGAGTTTCGGGACTAGCGGCGAAGAGACCCAGTACTTC CASSPSFGTSGEETQYF
TRBJ1-1 TRBD1 TRBV6-6 - TGTGCCAGCAGTCTTTCACAGGGGAGAGGCACTGAAGCTTTCTTT CASSLSQGRGTEAFF
TRBJ2-7 - TRBV7-3 few TGTGCCAGCAGCTTAAAGAGAGACTCTGGCCAGCAGTACTTC CASSLKRDSGQQYF
TRBJ2-7 TRBD1 TRBV5-6 - TGTGCCAGCAGCTTGGCCTGGGGACAGGGAATGGGCGAGCAGTACTTC CASSLAWGQGMGEQYF
TRBJ2-5 TRBD2 TRBV4-3 - TGCGCCAGCAGCCAAGAGTTTAGCGGGGCCGGGGGGGAGACCCAGTACTTC CASSQEFSGAGGETQYF
TRBJ1-3 - TRBV6-1 - TGTGCCAGCAGTGAACAGGGAGGCAACACCATATATTTT CASSEQGGNTIYF
TRBJ2-1 TRBD2 TRBV9 - TGTGCCAGCAGCACCGGGACTAGCGGGAAATCACGGGAGCAGTTCTTC CASSTGTSGKSREQFF
TRBJ2-7 - TRBV4-3 - TGCGCCAGCAGCCCGTCTGCGGGCGGGGAGGACGAGCAGTACTTC CASSPSAGGEDEQYF
TRBJ1-6 TRBD1 TRBV6-4 - TGTGCCAGCAGCAAATCAGGGGGTTATTCACCCCTCCACTTT CASSKSGGYSPLHF
TRBJ1-2 - TRBV6-4 once TGTGCCAGCATTAGGTGGAAGGATACCTATGGCTACACCTTC CASIRWKDTYGYTF
TRBJ2-7 - TRBV5-5 - TGTGCCAGCAGCCCCGGCGGAAGCTCCTACGAGCAGTACTTC CASSPGGSSYEQYF
TRBJ2-1 - TRBV2 - TGTGCCAGCAACCCGACTCAGTCCTACAATGAGCAGTTCTTC CASNPTQSYNEQFF
TRBJ1-5 - TRBV2 few TGTGCCAGCAGTGGCGCCAATCAGCCCCAGCATTTT CASSGANQPQHF
TRBJ2-2 TRBD1 TRBV5-1 - TGCGCCAGCAGCCGACAGGGGAACACCGGGGAGCTGTTTTTT CASSRQGNTGELFF
TRBJ2-2 - TRBV4-1 - TGCGCCAGCAGCCAAAACAGGGACGTCGGGGGGGAGCTGTTTTTT CASSQNRDVGGELFF
TRBJ2-7 - TRBV9 - TGTGCCAGCAGCGCCCAGGGCAGACACGAGCAGTACTTC CASSAQGRHEQYF
TRBJ2-1 - TRBV7-9 - TGTGCCAGCAGCTCCCGAGGTCTAGCGCCGAGGTACAATGAGCAGTTCTTC CASSSRGLAPRYNEQFF
TRBJ1-2 - TRBV19 - TGTGCCAGTAGTATTACGCCAGTCTTCTCTTATGGCTACACCTTC CASSITPVFSYGYTF
TRBJ1-2 TRBD1 TRBV19 - TGTGCCAGTAGTAAGGAGTGGACAGGGGGCCTTGGCTACACCTTC CASSKEWTGGLGYTF
TRBJ1-1 - TRBV5-4 - TGTGCCAGCAGCTTGGACTCAGGCAGGGGAAACACTGAAGCTTTCTTT CASSLDSGRGNTEAFF
TRBJ2-7 TRBD2 TRBV4-3 few TGCGCCAGCAGCCAACTCCTAGCGGGGGGGCGGCAGTACTTC CASSQLLAGGRQYF
TRBJ1-3 TRBD1 TRBV6-1 - TGTGCCAGCGACCAGGAGGGGGCCGAAAACACCATATATTTT CASDQEGAENTIYF
TRBJ2-1 TRBD2 TRBV5-4 - TGTGCCAGCAGCCTTAGCGGGGGGGCTAATGAGCAGTTCTTC CASSLSGGANEQFF
TRBJ1-4 TRBD1 TRBV7-9 - TGTGCCAGCAGCACACCTACGTGGGACAGGGCTAATGAAAAACTGTTTTTT CASSTPTWDRANEKLFF
TRBJ2-7 - TRBV14 - TGTGCCAGCAGCCAAGTTTTGGCGAGCGAGCAGTACTTC CASSQVLASEQYF
TRBJ2-1 - TRBV28 - TGTGCCAGCAGTTTCCAGGGGAATGAGCAGTTCTTC CASSFQGNEQFF
TRBJ1-1 TRBD1 TRBV5-4 - TGTGCCAGCAGCTCGGGACAGATGAACACTGAAGCTTTCTTT CASSSGQMNTEAFF
TRBJ2-7 - TRBV6-5 - TGTGCCAGCAGTTACGGCAGAGAAGACTACGAGCAGTACTTC CASSYGREDYEQYF
TRBJ2-4 TRBD2 TRBV5-3 - TGTGCCAGAAGCTTCGGCGGGAGAGGAAACATTCAGTACTTC CARSFGGRGNIQYF
TRBJ1-4 - TRBV28 few TGTGCCAGCAGCCCGGGGCAACGGGAAAAACTGTTTTTT CASSPGQREKLFF
TRBJ1-1 - TRBV7-6 - TGTGCCAGCAGCTTCGAGGAAATGGCGACTGAAGCTTTCTTT CASSFEEMATEAFF
TRBJ2-5 - TRBV5-1 - TGCGCCAGCAGCTTGGTATCGGAAGAGACCCAGTACTTC CASSLVSEETQYF
TRBJ2-4 - TRBV6-5 few TGTGCCAGCAGTTACTCAGGCGCCAGGTGGGACTTC CASSYSGARWDF
TRBJ1-5 TRBD1 TRBV2 once TGTGCCAGCAGCGGGGACAGGGGAGGATTTCAGCCCCAGCATTTT CASSGDRGGFQPQHF
TRBJ1-1 TRBD1 TRBV19 - TGTGCCAGTAGCCTTAGCGACAGGGTGTTCACTGAAGCTTTCTTT CASSLSDRVFTEAFF